This TCR beta chain was documented in a study of neurological immune-mediated disorders. Time point meaning: longitudinal time-point 3. Unsorted libraries were prepared from 2 million PBMCs held at -80 C. As for the cDNA, it was generated by 5'RACE with 10-nucleotide random UMIs. TCRdb called the 5' RACE reads again in MiXCR, with one record for every CDR3 protein. Here the sample spans approximately 89,000 distinct CDR3 sequences, 4.3% being singletons. Germline trimming cut 4 bases from V and 4 bases from J; bases unmatched to any gene: 1. The CDR3 has 14 residues. Germline V gene sequence: CDR1 MNHEY, CDR2 SMNVEV (reference sequence).

Sequences were obtained from PBMCs. The chain is built from TRBV27 and TRBJ2-5; 12 bases match TRBD2. The source of this sequence is a woman aged 55-70 years with multiple sclerosis. The DNA of the CDR3 is TGTGCCAGCAGTTCGACTAGCGGGGGAGAGACCCAGTACTTC. Residues: CASSSTSGGETQYF.